What follows describes a single TCR beta chain. The antigen is not known. In germline, CDR1 is SGHTA, CDR2 FQGTGA. After removal of 2 bases from V and 6 bases from J, the junction contained 9 bases not matched to a gene. The CDR3 totals 15 residues. This entry is derived from a study of cytomegalovirus exposure and HLA in healthy donors. Study-level information: From donors who were HLA-typed, an early data release held 75 million to 85 million unique TCRs.

13 Jbeta primers and 60 Vbeta primers were used for the PCR. Assay used: immunoSEQ multiplex PCR; TCRdb lists only in-frame clones, some missing. The data show around 200,000 clones, approximately 70% seen once. The study's findings and limits: Most CMV-associated TCR beta chains were later found to appear HLA-restricted.

Material for sequencing was PBMCs. The chain combines TRBV7-3 with TRBJ2-5; 7 nucleotides match TRBD2. This sequence originates from a man aged 40-49 years in good health and CMV-seropositive. The CDR3 is CASSLDGGGTKTQYF. Here the CDR3 DNA reads TGTGCCAGCAGCTTAGATGGCGGGGGTACGAAGACCCAGTACTTC. Together with reference TRBV7-3 and TRBJ2-5, the CDR3 gives the full variable domain: GAGVSQTPSNKVTEKGKYVELRCDPISGHTALYWYRQSLGQGPEFLIYFQGTGAADDSGLPNDRFFAVRPEGSVSTLKIQRTERGDSAVYLCASSLDGGGTKTQYFGPGTRLLVL.